The source of this TCR beta chain is a study of shared T cell receptors in the human thymus. The CDR3 runs 14 residues. The assay was immunoSEQ multiplex PCR, and TCRdb's table has in-frame clones only and misses some. The profile covers under 700,000 clones, with more than 75% appearing a single time and about 0.013% taken by the ten largest. These data also featured in a second study, about human thymus T cells. That source notes: Infants served as donors; they were healthy and Finnish and were having corrective surgery for congenital heart defects. Resections were taken during corrective heart surgery, and the thymus tissue came from these. V and J gene usage appeared biased in thymic and blood repertoires. Related work found strong thymic repertoire overlap between unrelated individuals.

The receptor was derived from a boy under two years old with a congenital heart defect. Sequenced input: thymocytes. The chain has TRBV21-1 and TRBJ2-7; the table's D call of TRBD2 was not tested on the DNA. TRBV21-1 is noted as a pseudogene. The CDR3 reads CASSARGGRNEQYF. The CDR3 bases are TGTGCCAGCAGCGCTAGGGGCGGGAGAAACGAGCAGTACTTC.